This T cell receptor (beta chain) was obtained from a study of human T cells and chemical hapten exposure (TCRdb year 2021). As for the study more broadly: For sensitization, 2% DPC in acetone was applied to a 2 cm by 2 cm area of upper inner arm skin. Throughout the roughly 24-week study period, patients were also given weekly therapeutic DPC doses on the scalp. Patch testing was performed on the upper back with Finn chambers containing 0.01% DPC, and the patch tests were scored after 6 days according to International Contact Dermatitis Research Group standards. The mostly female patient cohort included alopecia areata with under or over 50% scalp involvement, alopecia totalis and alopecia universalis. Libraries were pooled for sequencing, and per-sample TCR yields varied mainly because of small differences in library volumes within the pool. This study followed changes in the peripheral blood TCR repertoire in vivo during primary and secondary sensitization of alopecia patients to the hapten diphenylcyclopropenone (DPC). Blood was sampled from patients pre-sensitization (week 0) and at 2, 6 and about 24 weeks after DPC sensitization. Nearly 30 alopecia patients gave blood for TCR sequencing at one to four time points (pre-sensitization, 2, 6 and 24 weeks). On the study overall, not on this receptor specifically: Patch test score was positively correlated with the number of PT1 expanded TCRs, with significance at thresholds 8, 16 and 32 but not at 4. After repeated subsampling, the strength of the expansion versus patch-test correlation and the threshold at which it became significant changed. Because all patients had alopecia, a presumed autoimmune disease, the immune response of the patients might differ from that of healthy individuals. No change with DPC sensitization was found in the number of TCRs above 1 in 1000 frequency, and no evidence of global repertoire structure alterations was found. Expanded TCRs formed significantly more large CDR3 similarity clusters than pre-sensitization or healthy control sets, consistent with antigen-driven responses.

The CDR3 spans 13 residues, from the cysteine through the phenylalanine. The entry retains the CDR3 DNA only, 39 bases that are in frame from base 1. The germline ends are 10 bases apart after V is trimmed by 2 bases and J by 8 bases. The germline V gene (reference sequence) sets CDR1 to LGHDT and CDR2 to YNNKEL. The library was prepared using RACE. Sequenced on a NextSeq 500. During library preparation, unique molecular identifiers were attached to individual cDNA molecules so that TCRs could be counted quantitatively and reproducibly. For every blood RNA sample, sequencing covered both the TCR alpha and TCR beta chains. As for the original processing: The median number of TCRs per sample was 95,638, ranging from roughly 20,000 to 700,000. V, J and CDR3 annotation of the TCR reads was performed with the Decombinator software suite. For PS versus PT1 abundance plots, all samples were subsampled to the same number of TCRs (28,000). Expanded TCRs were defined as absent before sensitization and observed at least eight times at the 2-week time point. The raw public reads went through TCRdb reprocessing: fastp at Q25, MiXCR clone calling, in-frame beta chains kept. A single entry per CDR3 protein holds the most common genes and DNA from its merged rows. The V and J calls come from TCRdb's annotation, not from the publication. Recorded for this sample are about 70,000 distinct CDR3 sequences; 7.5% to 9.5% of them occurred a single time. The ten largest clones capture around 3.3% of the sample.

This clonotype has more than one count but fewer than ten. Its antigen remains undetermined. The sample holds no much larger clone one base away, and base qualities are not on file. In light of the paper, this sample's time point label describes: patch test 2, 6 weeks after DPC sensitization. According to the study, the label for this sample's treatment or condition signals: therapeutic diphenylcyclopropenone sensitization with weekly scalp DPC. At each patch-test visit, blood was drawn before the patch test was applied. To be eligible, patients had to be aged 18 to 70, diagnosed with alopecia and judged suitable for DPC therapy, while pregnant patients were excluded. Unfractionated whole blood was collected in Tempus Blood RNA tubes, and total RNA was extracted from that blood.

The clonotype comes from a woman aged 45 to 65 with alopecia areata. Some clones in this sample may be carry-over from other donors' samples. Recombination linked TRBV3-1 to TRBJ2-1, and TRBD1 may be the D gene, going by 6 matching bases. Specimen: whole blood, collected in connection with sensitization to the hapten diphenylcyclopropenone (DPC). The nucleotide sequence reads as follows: TGTGCCAGCAGCCAACAAGGACAGTATGAGCAGTTCTTC. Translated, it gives CASSQQGQYEQFF.